This TCR beta chain was identified in a study of blood T cell repertoires in COVID-19. Study in general: Samples representing acute and convalescent COVID-19 were sourced from the United States, Italy and Spain.

CDR1 MNHEY and CDR2 SMNVEV come from the germline V gene (reference sequence). The CDR3 totals 12 residues. V trimming: 3 bases; J trimming: 8 bases; junction bases outside the gene matches: 4. Per the original methods: By means of reference gene primer amplification, nucleated cell counts were estimated. The method was immunoSEQ multiplex PCR; TCRdb's version includes in-frame clones alone and lacks a portion of them. The V and J calls and clone size were taken over from that table, and D and trimming were inferred from the DNA. The sample gives around 230,000 clones, approximately 82% of which show up once; about 8.9% is in the top ten.

The rearrangement uses TRBV27 and TRBJ2-7; 7 bases are a match to TRBD1. The TCR comes from a woman between 50 and 59 years old with acute or convalescent COVID-19. Sequenced sample: peripheral blood. DNA of the CDR3: TGTGCCAGCAGTTTCTCACAGGGGCAGCAGTACTTC. It encodes CASSFSQGQQYF.